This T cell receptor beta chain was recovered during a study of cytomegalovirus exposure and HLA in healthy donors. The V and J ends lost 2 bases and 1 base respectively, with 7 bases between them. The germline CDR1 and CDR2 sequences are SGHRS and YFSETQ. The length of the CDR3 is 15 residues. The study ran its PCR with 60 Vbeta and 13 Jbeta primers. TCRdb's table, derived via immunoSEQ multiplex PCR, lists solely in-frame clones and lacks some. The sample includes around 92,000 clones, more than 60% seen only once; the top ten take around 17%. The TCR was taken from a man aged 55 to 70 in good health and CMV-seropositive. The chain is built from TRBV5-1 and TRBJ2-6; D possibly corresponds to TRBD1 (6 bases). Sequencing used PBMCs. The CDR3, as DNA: TGCGCCAGCAGCTTAACAGGGTCTGGGGCCAACGTCCTGACTTTC. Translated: CASSLTGSGANVLTF. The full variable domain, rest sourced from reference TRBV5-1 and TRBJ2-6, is KAGVTQTPRYLIKTRGQQVTLSCSPISGHRSVSWYQQTPGQGLQFLFEYFSETQRNKGNFPGRFSGRQFSNSRSEMNVSTLELGDSALYLCASSLTGSGANVLTFGAGSRLTVL.